One sample yielded the 5 T cell receptor beta chains listed below, sequenced in a study of OX40 agonist ivuxolimab in advanced cancers. Generated by immunoSEQ multiplex PCR, the TCRdb table keeps only in-frame clones and is missing some. The table records under 50,000 clones, roughly nine tenths of them present only once. Specimen: CD4+ or CD8+ T cells sorted from blood, collected in a trial of the OX40 agonist ivuxolimab. All receptors derive from an adult with an advanced solid tumor such as melanoma, head and neck, liver or kidney cancer.

This chain uses TRBV12-5 with TRBJ2-1, with 7 nucleotides matching TRBD2. V lost 0 bases, J lost 2 bases, and 4 bases stayed unmatched. CDR3 length equals 16 residues. CDR1 and CDR2 (germline): LGHNT, FRNRAP. CDR3 in amino acids: CASGLVGGRAYNEQFF. In nucleotides, the CDR3 is TGTGCTAGTGGTTTGGTCGGCGGGAGAGCCTACAATGAGCAGTTCTTC. The whole variable domain, filled in from reference TRBV12-5 and TRBJ2-1, reads DARVTQTPRHKVTEMGQEVTMRCQPILGHNTVFWYRQTMMQGLELLAYFRNRAPLDDSGMPKDRFSAEMPDATLATLKIQPSEPRDSAVYFCASGLVGGRAYNEQFFGPGTRLTVL.

This chain uses TRBV4-3 with TRBJ2-2, with no clear D. The germline gives CDR1 LGHNA, CDR2 YSLEER. The length of the CDR3 is 14 residues. Trimming took 4 bases from V and 4 from J, leaving 10 bases between them. CDR3 nucleotides: TGCGCCAGCAGCCCCTGGACGGCCACCGGGGAGCTGTTTTTT. Amino acid sequence: CASSPWTATGELFF.

The gene calls are TRBV10-2 and TRBJ2-7; TRBD2 matches at 8 bases. CDR1 WSHSY and CDR2 SAAADI come from the germline V gene. V shed 0 bases, J shed 7 bases, and the junction held 8 bases outside the gene matches. The CDR3 totals 15 residues. CDR3 amino acids: CASSESPAGVGEQYF. CDR3 coding DNA: TGCGCCAGCAGTGAGTCTCCAGCGGGAGTGGGGGAGCAGTACTTC.

This chain uses TRBV4-1 with TRBJ2-1, with D perhaps TRBD1 or TRBD2 (6 bases each). The CDR3 has 14 residues. CDR1 MGHRA and CDR2 YSYEKL come from the germline V gene. V lost 3 bases and J lost 9, with 15 bases in between. The chain's CDR3 is CASSHVDGGGEQFF. The CDR3 nucleotides are TGCGCCAGCAGCCATGTGGATGGAGGGGGTGAGCAGTTCTTC.

This sequence joins TRBV19 and TRBJ2-7, with 9 bases fitting TRBD2. The J segment lost 4 bases and the V segment lost 6 bases, leaving 10 bases of the junction unmatched. CDR3 length equals 15 residues. Germline loops: CDR1 LNHDA, CDR2 SQIVND (reference sequence). CDR3 loop: CASSPEKSGGYEQYF. The CDR3 DNA reads as TGTGCCAGTAGCCCCGAAAAGAGCGGGGGGTACGAGCAGTACTTC.